This T cell receptor beta chain comes out of a study of technical replicates of blood from a few donors. The protocol was immunoSEQ multiplex PCR, while the TCRdb copy is restricted to in-frame clones and leaves out a portion. The data contain tens of thousands of clones, approximately 94% of them singletons. The CDR3 length is 17 residues. V was shortened by 3 bases and J by 7 bases, with 23 bases between the two germline ends. CDR1 and CDR2 from the germline V gene are SGHDT and YYEEEE. V is TRBV5-6 and J is TRBJ2-1; D perhaps matches TRBD1 (7 bases). This clonotype originated in a human donor in good health. Some clones in this sample may be carry-over from other donors' samples. Material: PBMCs. The CDR3 sequence: CASSSTKRGRGVNEQFF. DNA of the CDR3: TGTGCCAGCAGCTCCACGAAAAGAGGCAGGGGGGTAAATGAGCAGTTCTTC.